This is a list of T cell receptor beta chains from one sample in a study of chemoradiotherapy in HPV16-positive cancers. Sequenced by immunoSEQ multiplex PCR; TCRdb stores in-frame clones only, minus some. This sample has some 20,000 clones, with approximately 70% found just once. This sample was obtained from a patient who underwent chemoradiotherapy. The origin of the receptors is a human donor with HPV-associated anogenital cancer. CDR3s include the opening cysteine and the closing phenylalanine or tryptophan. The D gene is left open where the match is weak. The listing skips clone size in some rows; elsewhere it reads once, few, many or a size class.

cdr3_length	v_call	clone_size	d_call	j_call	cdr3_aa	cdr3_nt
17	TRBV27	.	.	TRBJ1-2	CASSKQNREGVGYGYTF	TGTGCCAGCAGTAAGCAGAACAGGGAAGGGGTGGGCTATGGCTACACCTTC
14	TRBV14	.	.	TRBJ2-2	CASKGESNTGELFF	TGTGCCAGCAAGGGCGAATCGAACACCGGGGAGCTGTTTTTT
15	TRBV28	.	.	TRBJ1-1	CASSLDGAMNTEAFF	TGTGCCAGCAGTCTAGATGGCGCGATGAACACTGAAGCTTTCTTT
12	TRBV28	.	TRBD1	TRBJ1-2	CASGTGWRGYTF	TGTGCCAGCGGGACAGGATGGAGAGGCTACACCTTC
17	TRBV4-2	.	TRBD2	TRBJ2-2	CASSQGLAVERTGELFF	TGTGCCAGCAGCCAAGGTCTAGCGGTGGAGAGAACCGGGGAGCTGTTTTTT
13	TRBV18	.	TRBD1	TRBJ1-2	CASSPTGLDGYTF	TGTGCCAGCTCCCCGACAGGGCTTGATGGCTACACCTTC
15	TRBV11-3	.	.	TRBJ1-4	CASSLGGKTNEKLFF	TGTGCCAGCAGCTTGGGGGGGAAGACTAATGAAAAACTGTTTTTT
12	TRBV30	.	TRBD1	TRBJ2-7	CAWDRDPYEQYF	TGTGCCTGGGACAGGGATCCCTACGAGCAGTACTTC
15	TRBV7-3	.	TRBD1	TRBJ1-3	CASSVTGGAGNTIYF	TGTGCCAGCAGCGTAACAGGGGGCGCAGGAAACACCATATATTTT
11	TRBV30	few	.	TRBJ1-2	CAWWGEGISTF	.
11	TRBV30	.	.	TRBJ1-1	CAWSAMSEAFF	TGTGCCTGGAGTGCAATGAGTGAAGCTTTCTTT
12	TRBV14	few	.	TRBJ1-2	CASSQYRAGYTF	TGTGCCAGCAGCCAATACAGGGCTGGCTACACCTTC
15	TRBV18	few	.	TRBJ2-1	CASSPATGDYNEQFF	TGTGCCAGCTCACCTGCGACTGGGGACTACAATGAGCAGTTCTTC
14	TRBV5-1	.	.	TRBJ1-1	CASSQGSLNTEAFF	TGCGCCAGCAGCCAGGGATCCCTTAACACTGAAGCTTTCTTT
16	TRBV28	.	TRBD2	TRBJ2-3	CASSLSGLAGADTQYF	TGTGCCAGCAGTTTATCGGGACTAGCGGGGGCAGATACGCAGTATTTT
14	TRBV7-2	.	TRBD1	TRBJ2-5	CASSLGGQGGKQYF	TGTGCCAGCAGCTTAGGGGGACAGGGCGGAAAGCAGTACTTC
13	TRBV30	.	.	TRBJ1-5	CAWNEAGTQPQHF	TGTGCCTGGAACGAGGCAGGGACTCAGCCCCAGCATTTT
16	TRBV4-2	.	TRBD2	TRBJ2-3	CASSHSGGQGTDTQYF	TGTGCCAGCAGCCATAGCGGGGGGCAGGGCACAGATACGCAGTATTTT
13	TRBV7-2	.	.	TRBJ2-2	CASSGINTGELFF	TGTGCCAGCAGCGGAATCAACACCGGGGAGCTGTTTTTT
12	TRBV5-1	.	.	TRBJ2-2	CASSLNTGELFF	TGCGCCAGCAGCCTGAACACCGGGGAGCTGTTTTTT
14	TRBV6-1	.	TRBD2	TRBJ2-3	CASRLAESTDTQYF	TGTGCCAGCAGGCTAGCGGAAAGCACAGATACGCAGTATTTT
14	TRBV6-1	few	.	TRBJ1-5	CASSGPYHRQPQHF	TGTGCCAGCAGTGGGCCGTACCATAGACAGCCCCAGCATTTT
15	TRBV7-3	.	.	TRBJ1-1	CASSLTGAENTEAFF	TGTGCCAGCAGCTTAACCGGGGCTGAGAACACTGAAGCTTTCTTT
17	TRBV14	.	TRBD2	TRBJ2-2	CASSQTSGRSGTGELFF	TGTGCCAGCAGCCAAACTAGCGGGAGGTCGGGCACCGGGGAGCTGTTTTTT
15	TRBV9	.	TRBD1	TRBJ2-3	CASSVRQGTPDTQYF	TGTGCCAGCAGCGTCCGACAGGGGACGCCAGATACGCAGTATTTT
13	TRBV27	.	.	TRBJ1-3	CASRPGSGNTIYF	TGTGCCAGCCGGCCAGGGTCTGGAAACACCATATATTTT
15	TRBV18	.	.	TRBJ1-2	CASSPPAKRNYGYTF	TGTGCCAGCTCACCACCCGCCAAGCGAAACTATGGCTACACCTTC
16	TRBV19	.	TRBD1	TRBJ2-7	CASSNEGVGGRWEQYF	TGTGCCAGTAGTAACGAGGGAGTAGGGGGCCGGTGGGAGCAGTACTTC
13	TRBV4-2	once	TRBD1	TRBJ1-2	CASSQRDRDGYTF	TGTGCCAGCAGCCAGCGTGACAGGGATGGCTACACCTTC
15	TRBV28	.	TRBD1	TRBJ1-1	CASRVDRAGHTEAFF	TGTGCCAGCAGAGTCGACAGGGCGGGTCACACTGAAGCTTTCTTT
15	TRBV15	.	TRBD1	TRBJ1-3	CATSSPRGPGNTIYF	TGTGCCACCAGCAGCCCCAGGGGGCCTGGAAACACCATATATTTT
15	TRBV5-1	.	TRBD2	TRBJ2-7	CASNSGLAGAYEQYF	TGCGCCAGCAACTCCGGACTAGCGGGTGCTTACGAGCAGTACTTC
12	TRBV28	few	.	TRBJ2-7	CASSLGGYEQYF	TGTGCCAGCAGTTTAGGGGGCTACGAGCAGTACTTC
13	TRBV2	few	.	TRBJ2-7	CASSGLGLGEQYF	TGTGCCAGCAGTGGTTTGGGGCTTGGCGAGCAGTACTTC
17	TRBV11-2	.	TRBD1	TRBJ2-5	CASSYGPGQGVDETQYF	TGTGCCAGCAGCTATGGGCCGGGGCAGGGGGTGGACGAGACCCAGTACTTC
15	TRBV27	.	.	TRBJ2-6	CASSNRGSGANVLTF	TGTGCCAGCAGCAATAGGGGCTCTGGGGCCAACGTCCTGACTTTC
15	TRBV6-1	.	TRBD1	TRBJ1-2	CASSARQGALPGYTF	TGTGCCAGCAGTGCCCGACAGGGGGCACTTCCTGGCTACACCTTC
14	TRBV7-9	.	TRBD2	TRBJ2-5	CASSQAGGLETQYF	TGTGCCAGCAGCCAAGCGGGAGGGTTGGAGACCCAGTACTTC
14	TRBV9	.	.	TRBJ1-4	CASSVGWREEKLFF	TGTGCCAGCAGCGTAGGGTGGAGGGAGGAAAAACTGTTTTTT
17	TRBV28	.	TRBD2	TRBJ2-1	CASTVGGSGVIGNEQFF	TGTGCCAGCACTGTTGGGGGGAGCGGGGTCATTGGGAATGAGCAGTTCTTC
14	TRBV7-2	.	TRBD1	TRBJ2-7	CASLYDRGSYEQYF	TGTGCCAGCCTTTACGACAGGGGTTCCTACGAGCAGTACTTC
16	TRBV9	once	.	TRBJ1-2	CASSVGLTGRNYGYTF	TGTGCCAGCAGCGTAGGTCTTACAGGGAGGAACTATGGCTACACCTTC
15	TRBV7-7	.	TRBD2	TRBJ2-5	CASSPGLAGTETQYF	TGTGCTAGCAGCCCGGGACTAGCGGGGACGGAGACCCAGTACTTC
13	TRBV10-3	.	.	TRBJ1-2	CAISGRNLNGYTF	TGTGCCATCAGTGGTCGGAATTTGAATGGCTACACCTTC
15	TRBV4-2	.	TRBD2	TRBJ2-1	CASSQDLAGYNEQFF	TGTGCCAGCAGCCAAGATCTAGCGGGGTACAATGAGCAGTTCTTC
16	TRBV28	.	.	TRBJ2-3	CASSLLSGGWADTQYF	TGTGCCAGCAGTTTATTATCCGGGGGCTGGGCAGATACGCAGTATTTT
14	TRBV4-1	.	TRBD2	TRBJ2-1	CASSQEGAGGEQFF	TGCGCCAGCAGCCAAGAAGGAGCGGGGGGCGAGCAGTTCTTC
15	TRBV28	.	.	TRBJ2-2	CASSSRGRVTGELFF	TGTGCCAGCAGCTCTCGGGGACGGGTCACCGGGGAGCTGTTTTTT
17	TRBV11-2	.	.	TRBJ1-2	CASSLDGGVRGSYGYTF	TGTGCCAGCAGCTTAGACGGGGGGGTAAGGGGTTCCTATGGCTACACCTTC
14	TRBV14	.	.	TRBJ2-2	CASSPHKNTGELFF	TGTGCCAGCAGCCCCCACAAGAACACCGGGGAGCTGTTTTTT
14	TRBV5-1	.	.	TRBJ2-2	CASKVQGNTGELFF	TGCGCCAGCAAGGTTCAGGGGAACACCGGGGAGCTGTTTTTT
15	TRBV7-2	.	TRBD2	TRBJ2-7	CASSPRLAGSYEQYF	TGTGCCAGCAGCCCCCGACTAGCGGGGTCCTACGAGCAGTACTTC
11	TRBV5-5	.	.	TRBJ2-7	CASSLKDEQYF	TGTGCCAGCAGCTTAAAGGACGAGCAGTACTTC
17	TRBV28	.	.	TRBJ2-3	CASSFYRQGGITDTQYF	TGTGCCAGCAGTTTCTATCGACAGGGAGGGATCACAGATACGCAGTATTTT
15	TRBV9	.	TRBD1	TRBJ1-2	CASSSEVGTGYGYTF	TGTGCCAGCAGCTCTGAGGTAGGGACAGGCTATGGCTACACCTTC